These T cell receptor beta chains were read from a single sample in a study of cytomegalovirus exposure and HLA in healthy donors. Data came from immunoSEQ multiplex PCR; TCRdb stores just in-frame clones and leaves some out. Of approximately 120,000 clones in the sample, over 70% were seen once. The sequenced sample consisted of PBMCs. All receptors come from a woman in her 50s in good health and CMV-seropositive. Each CDR3 is given with its conserved first and last residue. The order of the fields is V gene, J gene, clone size, CDR3 length, D gene, CDR3 protein, CDR3 DNA. A D gene is named only where the DNA matches it firmly. Clone size appears in some rows only: once, few, many, or a class for an expanded clone.

V: TRBV6-6; J: TRBJ1-2; size: -; length: 13; D: -; CDR3: CASSPGLVYGYTF; DNA: TGTGCCAGCAGTCCCGGTCTAGTCTATGGCTACACCTTC
V: TRBV6-1; J: TRBJ1-1; size: -; length: 14; D: -; CDR3: CASTFPDPRGEAFF; DNA: TGTGCCAGCACCTTTCCGGACCCTAGGGGTGAAGCTTTCTTT
V: TRBV6-5; J: TRBJ1-6; size: -; length: 15; D: TRBD1; CDR3: CASTRTGQGRSPLHF; DNA: TGTGCCAGCACCAGAACGGGACAGGGGCGCTCACCCCTCCACTTT
V: TRBV25-1; J: TRBJ2-1; size: -; length: 14; D: TRBD2; CDR3: CASTGGGGHNEQFF; DNA: TGTGCCAGCACCGGGGGGGGCGGTCACAATGAGCAGTTCTTC
V: TRBV6-5; J: TRBJ1-2; size: -; length: 13; D: TRBD1; CDR3: CASSSSRGYGYTF; DNA: TGTGCCAGCAGTTCCTCCAGGGGGTATGGCTACACCTTC
V: TRBV5-4; J: TRBJ2-7; size: -; length: 14; D: -; CDR3: CASSLDPEPYEQYF; DNA: TGTGCCAGCAGCTTGGATCCGGAGCCGTACGAGCAGTACTTC
V: TRBV4-2; J: TRBJ2-7; size: -; length: 16; D: TRBD2; CDR3: CASSPSSSGRKDEQYF; DNA: TGTGCCAGCAGCCCTTCCTCTAGCGGGAGGAAAGACGAGCAGTACTTC
V: TRBV4-1; J: TRBJ1-5; size: few; length: 17; D: -; CDR3: CASSPGGGFRHNQPQHF; DNA: TGCGCCAGCAGCCCCGGGGGGGGCTTTCGGCACAATCAGCCCCAGCATTTT
V: TRBV6-1; J: TRBJ1-2; size: -; length: 18; D: TRBD1; CDR3: CASSDQEFSQGWDYGYTF; DNA: TGTGCCAGCAGTGATCAAGAGTTTTCACAGGGGTGGGACTATGGCTACACCTTC
V: TRBV19; J: TRBJ1-5; size: once; length: 14; D: -; CDR3: CASSRSPGDQPQHF; DNA: TGTGCCAGTAGTCGTTCCCCAGGGGATCAGCCCCAGCATTTT
V: TRBV19; J: TRBJ2-1; size: -; length: 15; D: -; CDR3: CASSYLTPSRNEQFF; DNA: TGTGCCAGTAGTTACCTCACCCCCAGTCGAAATGAGCAGTTCTTC
V: TRBV18; J: TRBJ2-1; size: -; length: 15; D: TRBD2; CDR3: CASSRGLAGYNEQFF; DNA: TGTGCCAGCTCTCGAGGACTAGCGGGCTACAATGAGCAGTTCTTC
V: TRBV5-4; J: TRBJ2-2; size: -; length: 14; D: -; CDR3: CASSLSRGIGELFF; DNA: TGTGCCAGCAGCTTGTCTAGGGGAATCGGGGAGCTGTTTTTT
V: TRBV5-4; J: TRBJ1-3; size: -; length: 14; D: -; CDR3: CASSLDNSGNTIYF; DNA: TGTGCCAGCAGCTTGGACAACTCTGGAAACACCATATATTTT
V: TRBV5-1; J: TRBJ2-1; size: -; length: 14; D: TRBD2; CDR3: CASGQTSVGNEQFF; DNA: TGCGCCAGCGGTCAGACTAGCGTCGGCAATGAGCAGTTCTTC
V: TRBV5-3; J: TRBJ2-3; size: -; length: 15; D: -; CDR3: CARSLENRSTDTQYF; DNA: TGTGCCAGAAGCTTGGAGAACAGAAGCACAGATACGCAGTATTTT
V: TRBV7-7; J: TRBJ2-1; size: -; length: 15; D: TRBD1; CDR3: CASSPRQGSYNEQFF; DNA: TGTGCTAGCAGCCCTAGACAGGGATCCTACAATGAGCAGTTCTTC
V: TRBV4-3; J: TRBJ2-2; size: -; length: 17; D: TRBD2; CDR3: CASSQEWRGEGIGELFF; DNA: TGCGCCAGCAGCCAAGAATGGCGGGGGGAGGGGATCGGGGAGCTGTTTTTT
V: TRBV27; J: TRBJ2-7; size: -; length: 16; D: TRBD1; CDR3: CASSPISGQGSYEQYF; DNA: TGTGCCAGCAGTCCCATCTCGGGACAGGGGTCCTACGAGCAGTACTTC
V: TRBV10-3; J: TRBJ1-1; size: -; length: 14; D: TRBD1; CDR3: CAISATGANTEAFF; DNA: TGTGCCATCAGTGCGACAGGGGCGAACACTGAAGCTTTCTTT
V: TRBV18; J: TRBJ2-2; size: -; length: 16; D: -; CDR3: CASSPFASRNTGELFF; DNA: TGTGCCAGCTCGCCTTTCGCAAGCCGGAACACCGGGGAGCTGTTTTTT
V: TRBV6-5; J: TRBJ2-7; size: -; length: 15; D: TRBD2; CDR3: CASSYASGTPYEQYF; DNA: TGTGCCAGCAGTTACGCTAGCGGGACCCCCTACGAGCAGTACTTC
V: TRBV7-9; J: TRBJ1-1; size: -; length: 14; D: TRBD1; CDR3: CASSLGQANTEAFF; DNA: TGTGCCAGCAGCTTGGGACAGGCCAACACTGAAGCTTTCTTT
V: TRBV6-4; J: TRBJ2-3; size: -; length: 16; D: TRBD2; CDR3: CASSRLAGSSTDTQYF; DNA: TGTGCCAGCAGCAGACTAGCGGGATCTAGCACAGATACGCAGTATTTT
V: TRBV6-1; J: TRBJ2-7; size: -; length: 16; D: -; CDR3: CASSEARPRGAYEQYF; DNA: TGTGCCAGCAGTGAAGCGCGGCCCCGGGGTGCCTACGAGCAGTACTTC
V: TRBV5-1; J: TRBJ2-2; size: -; length: 18; D: TRBD2; CDR3: CASSYGAGGPPSTGELFF; DNA: TGCGCCAGCAGCTATGGGGCGGGAGGCCCCCCGAGCACCGGGGAGCTGTTTTTT
V: TRBV27; J: TRBJ2-2; size: -; length: 13; D: -; CDR3: CASSGTNTGELFF; DNA: TGTGCCAGCAGCGGTACGAACACCGGGGAGCTGTTTTTT
V: TRBV27; J: TRBJ1-5; size: -; length: 14; D: -; CDR3: CASSPRQYGQPQHF; DNA: TGTGCCAGCAGTCCCCGACAGTACGGTCAGCCCCAGCATTTT
V: TRBV4-3; J: TRBJ1-3; size: -; length: 16; D: -; CDR3: CASSQVWGGSGNTIYF; DNA: TGCGCCAGCAGCCAAGTGTGGGGGGGATCTGGAAACACCATATATTTT
V: TRBV20-1; J: TRBJ2-5; size: few; length: 11; D: -; CDR3: CSASAAETQYF; DNA: TGCAGTGCTAGTGCAGCGGAGACCCAGTACTTC